The rows below give T cell receptor beta chains drawn from one sample of a study of neurological immune-mediated disorders. Via MiXCR, TCRdb re-called the 5' RACE reads, giving one row per CDR3 protein. The profile shows some 78,000 distinct CDR3 sequences, approximately 5% of them singletons. Sequences were obtained from PBMCs. The receptors originated from a woman aged 25 to 39 with multiple sclerosis. Each CDR3 is given with its conserved first and last residue. A D gene is named only where the DNA matches it firmly. Size values are once, few and many counts, or a class for expanded clones, and some rows have none.

abundance,j_gene,v_gene,d_gene,CDR3nt,CDR3aa
few,TRBJ2-3,TRBV5-1,-,TGCGCCAGCAGCCTCGGGATGCACACAGATACGCAGTATTTT,CASSLGMHTDTQYF
many,TRBJ1-1,TRBV5-1,-,TGCGCCAGCAGCCCAACAGGGAGCGTGAACACTGAAGCTTTCTTT,CASSPTGSVNTEAFF
-,TRBJ2-1,TRBV20-1,-,TGCAGTGGACGGATTAGCGACAATGAGCAGTTCTTC,CSGRISDNEQFF
few,TRBJ2-1,TRBV5-1,TRBD2,TGCGCCAGCAGAATTGGGAGCGGGAAATACAATGAGCAGTTCTTC,CASRIGSGKYNEQFF
many,TRBJ1-1,TRBV28,-,TGTGCCAGCAGTTTATTTGGGGCGGGGTGGGCTTTCTTT,CASSLFGAGWAFF
many,TRBJ1-3,TRBV2,-,TGTGCCAGCAGTGGGACGAATGAAGGAAACACCATATATTTT,CASSGTNEGNTIYF
many,TRBJ1-3,TRBV12-3/TRBV12-4,-,TGTGCCAGCAGTTTAGACTCAGCGCCTGGAAACACCATATATTTT,CASSLDSAPGNTIYF
few,TRBJ2-1,TRBV14,-,TGTGCCAGCAGCCCGAAGGGGGTCCGGCAGTTCTTC,CASSPKGVRQFF
-,TRBJ2-3,TRBV5-1,-,TGCGCCAGCAGCTTGTCAGGGTTCGTCGGCGGGGGCACAGATACGCAGTATTTT,CASSLSGFVGGGTDTQYF
-,TRBJ2-1,TRBV14,TRBD2,TGTGCCAGCAGCCAAGATGGGGGGGGATATCAGTTCTTC,CASSQDGGGYQFF
few,TRBJ2-1,TRBV28,-,TGTGCCAGCAGTTTCCAGCTCCATGAGCAGTTCTTC,CASSFQLHEQFF
many,TRBJ2-5,TRBV20-1,TRBD2,TGCAGTGCTCGAAGCCCAGCGGGGGGGCTCCAAGAGACCCAGTACTTC,CSARSPAGGLQETQYF
many,TRBJ1-1,TRBV15,-,TGTGCCACCAGCAGACTCGGACAGACGAACACTGAAGCTTTCTTT,CATSRLGQTNTEAFF
many,TRBJ1-1,TRBV4-2,-,TGTGCCAGCAGCCAAGAGGTAAGCACTGAAGCTTTCTTT,CASSQEVSTEAFF
many,TRBJ2-5,TRBV4-1,-,TGCGCCAGCAGCCAAGATCATGACCAAGAGACCCAGTACTTC,CASSQDHDQETQYF
many,TRBJ2-2,TRBV7-3,TRBD1,TGTGCCAGCAGCTTAGACAGGGCGACCACCGGGGAGCTGTTTTTT,CASSLDRATTGELFF
many,TRBJ2-5,TRBV6-5,TRBD1,TGTGCCAGCAGTTCCGGGACAGGGGTGAAAGAGACCCAGTACTTC,CASSSGTGVKETQYF
many,TRBJ1-5,TRBV12-3/TRBV12-4,-,TGTGCCAGCAGAATAGGACAGAGCAATCAGCCCCAGCATTTT,CASRIGQSNQPQHF
many,TRBJ2-4,TRBV29-1,-,TGCAGCGCATCAGCAGGAGACATTCAGTACTTC,CSASAGDIQYF
many,TRBJ2-1,TRBV12-3/TRBV12-4,TRBD1,TGTGCCAGCACCGGAACAGGGGTAGAGCAGTTCTTC,CASTGTGVEQFF
many,TRBJ2-7,TRBV5-1,-,TGCGCCAGCAGGGCGGGATCCTACGAGCAGTACTTC,CASRAGSYEQYF
-,TRBJ2-1,TRBV7-8,-,TGTGCCAGCAGCCCCTCATGGGAGCAGTTCTTC,CASSPSWEQFF
many,TRBJ2-3,TRBV11-2,TRBD2,TGTGCCAGCAACGACTCCCCTATACAGCGGGGAGATACGCAGTATTTT,CASNDSPIQRGDTQYF
many,TRBJ2-2,TRBV7-8,TRBD2,TGTGCCAGCAACCAGGTGGCGGGAGGGCCCACCGGGGAGCTGTTTTTT,CASNQVAGGPTGELFF
many,TRBJ1-5,TRBV28,-,TGTGCCAGCAGTTTGGCGGGGGGGGATACGCTCAATCAGCCCCAGCATTTT,CASSLAGGDTLNQPQHF
many,TRBJ2-3,TRBV11-2,-,TGTGCCAGCGGCGACGGATGGGGGGCCGGAGGAGATACGCAGTATTTT,CASGDGWGAGGDTQYF
many,TRBJ2-3,TRBV5-1,TRBD2,TGCGCCAGCAGCTTCAGGAGCGGGGGAGGCACAGATACGCAGTATTTT,CASSFRSGGGTDTQYF
many,TRBJ2-3,TRBV2,-,TGTGCCAGCAGTGAAGGAGGGACACACACAGATACGCAGTATTTT,CASSEGGTHTDTQYF
few,TRBJ2-3,TRBV20-1,-,TGCAGTGCTAGAGATATTGTCGGAGCCCCCACAGATACGCAGTATTTT,CSARDIVGAPTDTQYF
few,TRBJ2-1,TRBV24-1,-,TGTGCCACCAGTGAGGGACGGAACCTGATGTCCCATGAGCAGTTCTTC,CATSEGRNLMSHEQFF
many,TRBJ2-1,TRBV15,TRBD2,TGTGCCACCAGCAGAGTCCCGGGACTAGCGAACCGGGACAATGAGCAGTTCTTC,CATSRVPGLANRDNEQFF
-,TRBJ2-3,TRBV14,-,TGTGCCAGCAGCCAAGGTTATGGAACAGATACGCAGTATTTT,CASSQGYGTDTQYF
many,TRBJ1-5,TRBV6-7,TRBD1,TGTGCCAGCAGTTGGACAGGGGGCAAAAATCAGCCCCAGCATTTT,CASSWTGGKNQPQHF
-,TRBJ2-1,TRBV12-3/TRBV12-4,TRBD1,TGTGCCAGCAGTTTTGGGGACAGCCTCTACAATGAGCAGTTCTTC,CASSFGDSLYNEQFF
few,TRBJ2-1,TRBV7-6,-,TGTGCCAGCAGCGCATTCGGCCTAAGGGGGAATGAGCAGTTCTTC,CASSAFGLRGNEQFF
-,TRBJ2-1,TRBV27,TRBD1,TGTGCCAGCAGGCTAACAGGGGGCGCTTACAATGAGCAGTTCTTC,CASRLTGGAYNEQFF
few,TRBJ2-1,TRBV12-3/TRBV12-4,TRBD1,TGTGCCAGCATCAGGGGGCCGGGTAATGAGCAGTTCTTC,CASIRGPGNEQFF
many,TRBJ1-5,TRBV7-8,-,TGTGCCAGCAGCTTTTCGCCGAAAGGGTACGCGGGTCAGCCCCAGCATTTT,CASSFSPKGYAGQPQHF
medium-sized,TRBJ2-5,TRBV5-1,TRBD2,TGCGCCAGCAGCGGTAGCGGGACTCAAGAGACCCAGTACTTC,CASSGSGTQETQYF
many,TRBJ2-1,TRBV5-1,-,TGCGCCAGCAGCTTGGACTTTAGCGATGAGCAGTTCTTC,CASSLDFSDEQFF
many,TRBJ2-2,TRBV18,-,TGTGCCAGCTCACCACCGAGGACCGGGGAGCTGTTTTTT,CASSPPRTGELFF
many,TRBJ2-2,TRBV5-1,-,TGCGCCAGCAGCTTGGGGGCCGGGGAGCTGTTTTTT,CASSLGAGELFF
-,TRBJ2-3,TRBV12-3/TRBV12-4,-,TGTGCCAGCAGCCCTTTCGTGGGGACGGGAGCAGATACGCAGTATTTT,CASSPFVGTGADTQYF
few,TRBJ2-1,TRBV10-3,-,TGTGCCTCGACGGGGGCCAATGAGCAGTTCTTC,CASTGANEQFF
many,TRBJ2-7,TRBV25-1,TRBD2,TGTGCCAGCAGTGAATCCCCTAGCGGCTACGAGCAGTACTTC,CASSESPSGYEQYF
many,TRBJ2-1,TRBV5-1,TRBD2,TGCGCCAGCAGCGTCATCGGACTAGCGGGGGGGCGGGAGCAGTTCTTC,CASSVIGLAGGREQFF
few,TRBJ1-4,TRBV18,TRBD1,TGTGCCAGCTCACCGGGACAGGGGGATGAAAAACTGTTTTTT,CASSPGQGDEKLFF
few,TRBJ1-1,TRBV5-6,-,TGTGCCAGCAGCTTGGAATACCCAGGGGCATACTCCGAAGCTTTCTTT,CASSLEYPGAYSEAFF
few,TRBJ1-6,TRBV12-3/TRBV12-4,TRBD1,TGTGCCAGCAGTGGATCGGACAGGGGTAATTCAACCCTCAACTTT,CASSGSDRGNSTLNF
-,TRBJ2-1,TRBV28,-,TGTGCCAGCAGTGGGTACTGGAGCTCCTACAATGAGCAGTTCTTC,CASSGYWSSYNEQFF
many,TRBJ1-6,TRBV20-1,-,TGCAGTGCTAGAGATCAGGCCGAATCACCCCTCCACTTT,CSARDQAESPLHF
many,TRBJ2-5,TRBV4-1,-,TGCGCCAGCAGTCCGGACAGTGAAGAGACCCAGTACTTC,CASSPDSEETQYF
-,TRBJ1-5,TRBV18,-,TGTGCCAGCTCACCACAGGGAAGAGATCAGCCCCAGCATTTT,CASSPQGRDQPQHF
many,TRBJ2-3,TRBV5-1,-,TGCGCCAGCAGCAGGGACACTCCCGGCACAGATACGCAGTATTTT,CASSRDTPGTDTQYF
few,TRBJ2-1,TRBV7-8,-,TGTGCCAGCAGCTTAGCTAGCTACGGCAATGAGCAGTTCTTC,CASSLASYGNEQFF